These 11 T cell receptor beta chains share one sample of origin, sequenced in a study of a mutant IDH1 vaccine in newly diagnosed glioma. TCRdb's copy holds only in-frame clones and misses some; the assay was immunoSEQ multiplex PCR. This sample has over 50,000 clones, with 85% to 90% found just once. Documented time point: week 5, during vaccination. Doses of 300 ug of mutant IDH1 20-mer peptide were given with topical imiquimod. These receptors' targets are unknown. The material was PBMCs, obtained from a glioma patient whose treatment included an IDH1 peptide vaccine. Receptors originate from a woman in her forties with glioma.

This clone has just one count. The chain uses TRBV6-5 and TRBJ1-4; D is undetermined. The CDR3 runs 15 residues. Germline CDR1 is MNHEY and CDR2 is SVGAGI. V lost 6 bases to trimming and J lost 4 bases, with 15 bases between them. The CDR3, as DNA: TGTGCCAGCAGCCCCTCGGGGTTGGGTAATGAAAAACTGTTTTTT. Translated, it gives CASSPSGLGNEKLFF.

V and J are TRBV10-3 and TRBJ2-6; 8 nucleotides align to TRBD2. J was trimmed by 4 bases and V by 11 bases; bases with no gene match: 10. Germline CDR1 and CDR2: ENHRY and SYGVKD. The CDR3 extends over 15 amino acids. As DNA, the CDR3 is TGTGCCCACTCGGCGGGAGGTCTAGGGGCCAACGTCCTGACTTTC. Its translation: CAHSAGGLGANVLTF.

The V and J genes are TRBV9 and TRBJ2-5, with 9 bases lining up with TRBD1. The V gene's germline CDR1 is SGDLS and CDR2 YYNGEE. V trimming: 0 bases; J trimming: 1 base; junction bases outside the gene matches: 7. This CDR3 has 17 residues. The CDR3 DNA reads as TGTGCCAGCAGCGTAGTCCCGGGACAGGGACGCCAAGAGACCCAGTACTTC. This encodes CASSVVPGQGRQETQYF.

The chain is built from TRBV27 and TRBJ2-7; a possible D gene is TRBD2 (5 bases). V was trimmed by 2 bases and J by 2 bases, leaving 13 bases between them. CDR3 size: 15 residues. Germline CDR1 is MNHEY and CDR2 is SMNVEV (reference sequence). Here the CDR3 reads CASSLAARTAYEQYF. CDR3 bases: TGTGCCAGCAGTTTAGCGGCACGGACTGCCTACGAGCAGTACTTC.

J is TRBJ2-4 and V is TRBV5-4; D is undetermined. The CDR3 is 14 residues long. V was shortened by 2 bases and J by 0 bases, with 6 bases between the two germline ends. Looked up from germline, CDR1 is SGHNT and CDR2 is YYREEE (reference sequence). This CDR3 is CASSFAGAKNIQYF. CDR3 sequence (DNA): TGTGCCAGCAGCTTTGCAGGAGCCAAAAACATTCAGTACTTC.

The gene calls are TRBV5-4 and TRBJ1-6, with TRBD1 identical over 8 bases. Germline-derived CDR1 and CDR2 are SGHNT and YYREEE (reference sequence). The CDR3 has 15 amino acids. With V trimmed by 1 base and J by 4 bases, 1 base remained unmatched. The CDR3 DNA is TGTGCCAGCAGCTTGACAGGGGGTTATAATTCACCCCTCCACTTT. Amino acid sequence: CASSLTGGYNSPLHF.

V usage is TRBV14 and J usage is TRBJ1-5, with D tentatively TRBD1 (6 bases). The CDR3 consists of 18 residues. Trimming took 0 bases from V and 0 from J, leaving 15 bases between them. Germline lookup yields CDR1 SGHDN and CDR2 FVKESK. This CDR3 reads CASSQEKGGLNSNQPQHF. DNA for the CDR3: TGTGCCAGCAGCCAAGAAAAGGGGGGGCTAAATAGCAATCAGCCCCAGCATTTT.

The J gene is TRBJ2-2, the V gene TRBV25-1, with D uncertain. With 5 bases removed from V and 2 bases from J, the gap between germline ends came to 12 bases. CDR3 length: 15 amino acids. Per the germline V gene, CDR1 is MGHDK and CDR2 is SYGVNS. Here the CDR3 reads CASSRTDLNTGELFF. CDR3 bases: TGTGCCAGCAGTCGAACAGACCTTAACACCGGGGAGCTGTTTTTT.

The gene calls are TRBV18 and TRBJ1-5; no clear D. The germline V gene has CDR1 KGHSH and CDR2 LQKENI. The V gene lost 5 bases and the J gene lost 3 bases, with 8 bases spanning the gap. This CDR3 is 13 amino acids long. CDR3 in DNA: TGTGCCAGCTCAGAGGCTCCCAATCAGCCCCAGCATTTT. Translation: CASSEAPNQPQHF.

The chain combines TRBV15 with TRBJ2-7, with a possible D match to TRBD1 (6 bases). The CDR3 totals 15 residues. CDR1 LNHNV and CDR2 YYDKDF come from the germline V gene (reference sequence). V dropped 1 base and J dropped 1 base, with 11 bases sitting between them. The CDR3, as DNA: TGTGCCACCAGCAGAGCGTCAGGGGAATCCTACGAGCAGTACTTC. Its translation: CATSRASGESYEQYF.

This clone was found once. This rearrangement joins TRBV19 to TRBJ1-2; a possible D gene is TRBD1 (5 bases). The CDR3 is 14 residues long. Trimming removed 5 bases from V and 7 bases from J, with 17 bases in between. Germline CDR1 LNHDA, CDR2 SQIVND (reference sequence). Written as DNA, the CDR3 is TGTGCCAGTAGTCTATCCCAGGGATCCTCTGGCTACACCTTC. This gives the protein CASSLSQGSSGYTF.